These T cell receptor beta chains were read from a single sample in a study of identical twins. TCRdb re-called the 5' RACE reads through MiXCR, storing one row per CDR3 protein. The data hold 400,000 to 500,000 distinct CDR3 sequences, with roughly 20% observed a single time. The sample consisted of naive T cells sorted from blood. Receptors were obtained from a man over 45 in good health. CDR3s include the opening cysteine and the closing phenylalanine or tryptophan. Fields, in order: clone size, V gene, J gene, D gene, CDR3 protein, CDR3 DNA. A D gene is named only where the DNA matches it firmly. For some rows the clone size is stated as once, few or many, or as a class when expanded; others skip it.

>few|TRBV10-3|TRBJ2-2|TRBD1
CAIRGQVRTGELFF
TGTGCCATCAGGGGACAGGTTCGCACCGGGGAGCTGTTTTTT
>-|TRBV6-5|TRBJ1-5|TRBD1
CASSYPPGQGARQPQHF
TGTGCCAGCAGTTACCCTCCGGGACAGGGGGCACGGCAGCCCCAGCATTTT
>-|TRBV18|TRBJ2-5|TRBD2
CASSRAGGRETQYF
TGTGCCAGCTCACGTGCGGGGGGGCGAGAGACCCAGTACTTC
>many|TRBV9|TRBJ2-2|-
CASSLSTGGELFF
TGTGCCAGCAGTCTAAGTACGGGCGGGGAGCTGTTTTTT
>-|TRBV4-3|TRBJ2-7|-
CASSQVEAPYEQYF
TGCGCCAGCAGCCAAGTGGAGGCCCCCTACGAGCAGTACTTC
>many|TRBV12-3/TRBV12-4|TRBJ1-2|TRBD1
CASSLDRGPNYGYTF
TGTGCCAGCAGTTTAGACAGGGGGCCTAACTATGGCTACACCTTC
>-|TRBV5-1|TRBJ2-3|TRBD2
CASSLAASGATDTQYF
TGCGCCAGCAGCTTGGCCGCTAGCGGGGCCACAGATACGCAGTATTTT
>-|TRBV6-1|TRBJ2-7|TRBD2
CASTTLDPAGGLSSYEQYF
TGTGCCAGCACGACCCTTGATCCAGCGGGGGGCCTAAGCTCCTACGAGCAGTACTTC
>many|TRBV14|TRBJ2-6|-
CASSQWQGKGSGANVLTF
TGTGCCAGCAGCCAGTGGCAGGGAAAAGGCTCTGGGGCCAACGTCCTGACTTTC
>-|TRBV5-1|TRBJ2-3|TRBD1
CASSLTGGRGTDTQYF
TGCGCCAGCAGCTTGACAGGGGGAAGGGGCACAGATACGCAGTATTTT
>-|TRBV7-8|TRBJ1-5|-
CASSSGPEETGHAQPQHF
TGTGCCAGCAGCTCAGGCCCCGAGGAAACAGGTCATGCTCAGCCCCAGCATTTT
>many|TRBV5-1|TRBJ1-2|TRBD1
CASSVGTGNYGYTF
TGCGCCAGCAGCGTCGGGACAGGGAACTATGGCTACACCTTC
>-|TRBV20-1|TRBJ2-1|TRBD2
CSARVGGASGLQFSYNEQFF
TGCAGTGCTAGAGTCGGTGGGGCTAGCGGGCTACAATTCTCCTACAATGAGCAGTTCTTC
>-|TRBV10-3|TRBJ2-2|-
CAISELRLESAGELFF
TGTGCCATCAGTGAGCTGCGACTAGAGTCGGCCGGGGAGCTGTTTTTT
>-|TRBV10-3|TRBJ2-5|TRBD1
CAISGGTGETQYF
TGTGCCATCAGTGGGGGGACAGGGGAGACCCAGTACTTC
>-|TRBV29-1|TRBJ2-5|-
CSVGGRVQETQYF
TGCAGCGTGGGGGGGCGGGTCCAAGAGACCCAGTACTTC
>-|TRBV5-1|TRBJ1-1|TRBD1
CASSLPGQGMNTEAFF
TGCGCCAGCAGCTTACCGGGACAGGGAATGAACACTGAAGCTTTCTTT
>-|TRBV20-1|TRBJ2-2|TRBD1
CSASPGQGASGELFF
TGCAGTGCTAGCCCCGGACAGGGGGCCTCCGGGGAGCTGTTTTTT
>many|TRBV28|TRBJ2-1|-
CASSWTGVEGGNEQFF
TGTGCCAGCAGCTGGACGGGAGTTGAGGGTGGGAATGAGCAGTTCTTC
>-|TRBV27|TRBJ2-3|-
CASKVQRSTDTQYF
TGTGCCAGCAAGGTACAGCGGTCCACAGATACGCAGTATTTT
>few|TRBV4-1|TRBJ2-1|-
CASSQEREATVDNEQFF
TGCGCCAGCAGCCAAGAGAGGGAGGCCACGGTGGACAATGAGCAGTTCTTC
>-|TRBV14|TRBJ1-1|-
CASSRSSTVPPSEAFF
TGTGCCAGCAGCCGATCATCGACAGTACCGCCAAGTGAAGCTTTCTTT
>-|TRBV12-3/TRBV12-4|TRBJ2-1|-
CASSFRVWASGGNEQFF
TGTGCCAGCAGCTTCAGGGTGTGGGCATCTGGGGGCAATGAGCAGTTCTTC
>many|TRBV20-1|TRBJ2-7|-
CSARDPVGRGYEQYF
TGCAGTGCTAGAGACCCAGTCGGGCGGGGTTACGAGCAGTACTTC
>-|TRBV27|TRBJ2-1|-
CASSTFNEQFF
TGTGCCAGCAGTACATTCAATGAGCAGTTCTTC
>-|TRBV9|TRBJ2-3|-
CASSVAGWGTDTQYF
TGTGCCAGCAGCGTAGCGGGCTGGGGCACAGATACGCAGTATTTT
>few|TRBV6-5|TRBJ2-5|-
CASSSPGLETQYF
TGTGCCAGCAGTTCTCCGGGTCTGGAGACCCAGTACTTC
>few|TRBV12-3/TRBV12-4|TRBJ1-1|-
CASRTTIHNEAFF
TGTGCCAGCAGGACGACAATCCACAATGAAGCTTTCTTT
>-|TRBV7-2|TRBJ2-7|-
CASSLGSRTKYEQYF
TGTGCCAGCAGCTTAGGGTCTAGGACAAAATACGAGCAGTACTTC
>-|TRBV9|TRBJ2-7|-
CASSVAGTGEQYF
TGTGCCAGCAGCGTAGCTGGGACCGGGGAGCAGTACTTC
>many|TRBV10-1|TRBJ2-3|-
CASSHGGLVADTQYF
TGCGCCAGCAGCCATGGGGGGCTCGTCGCAGATACGCAGTATTTT
>many|TRBV29-1|TRBJ1-1|-
CSVIVVEAFF
TGCAGCGTTATTGTCGTTGAAGCTTTCTTT
>-|TRBV29-1|TRBJ2-7|TRBD2
CSVGTSGPYEQYF
TGCAGCGTGGGGACTAGCGGGCCCTACGAGCAGTACTTC
>many|TRBV28|TRBJ1-6|-
CASSLVGYNSPLHF
TGTGCCAGCAGTTTAGTCGGGTATAATTCACCCCTCCACTTT
>-|TRBV7-9|TRBJ1-5|-
CASSDGGRVLDQPQHF
TGTGCCAGCAGCGACGGGGGCAGGGTGTTGGATCAGCCCCAGCATTTT
>few|TRBV6-2/TRBV6-3|TRBJ2-7|TRBD1
CASSYLAYRDSPFPSYEQYF
TGTGCCAGCAGTTACCTCGCTTACCGGGACAGCCCCTTCCCGTCCTACGAGCAGTACTTC
>-|TRBV4-2|TRBJ2-1|-
CASSQEDRPLYNEQFF
TGTGCCAGCAGCCAAGAAGACAGGCCTCTATACAATGAGCAGTTCTTC
>many|TRBV29-1|TRBJ2-7|-
CSVEGVKGYGYEQYF
TGCAGCGTTGAAGGCGTCAAAGGGTATGGTTACGAGCAGTACTTC
>many|TRBV29-1|TRBJ2-7|-
CSVRTPKDYEQYF
TGCAGCGTCCGTACCCCCAAGGACTACGAGCAGTACTTC
>-|TRBV2|TRBJ1-5|-
CASSAQGRSNQPQHF
TGTGCCAGCAGTGCACAGGGACGGAGCAATCAGCCCCAGCATTTT
>many|TRBV5-1|TRBJ1-2|-
CASRQGTASYGYTF
TGCGCCAGCAGGCAAGGGACGGCTTCCTATGGCTACACCTTC
>-|TRBV12-3/TRBV12-4|TRBJ1-3|-
CASSFGRGNTIYF
TGTGCCAGCAGTTTCGGTCGTGGAAACACCATATATTTT
>few|TRBV28|TRBJ2-5|-
CASSLFFGRARETQYF
TGTGCCAGCAGTTTATTTTTTGGCCGCGCCCGGGAGACCCAGTACTTC
>few|TRBV11-2|TRBJ2-1|TRBD2
CASRPSGSYNEQFF
TGTGCCAGCAGACCTAGCGGTTCCTACAATGAGCAGTTCTTC